Below are 12 T cell receptor beta chains sequenced from a single sample in a study of blood T cell repertoires in COVID-19. TCRdb's table, derived via immunoSEQ multiplex PCR, lists solely in-frame clones and lacks some. The repertoire holds about 74,000 clones, with 84% as singletons. Sequenced: peripheral blood. These receptors all come from a man in his 70s with acute or convalescent COVID-19.

V usage is TRBV12-3 or TRBV12-4 and J usage is TRBJ2-1, with D unclear. The CDR3 totals 13 residues. V lost 2 bases and J 3 bases, leaving 5 bases between the germline ends. As DNA, the CDR3 is TGTGCCAGCAGTTTAAGAGTCTACAATGAGCAGTTCTTC. This encodes CASSLRVYNEQFF.

The rearrangement uses TRBV5-1 and TRBJ2-2; D possibly corresponds to TRBD1 (5 bases). CDR1 and CDR2 (germline): SGHRS, YFSETQ. With 4 bases removed from V and 3 bases from J, the gap between germline ends came to 13 bases. The CDR3 runs to 15 residues. This CDR3 reads CASSRSGYDTGELFF. Written as DNA, the CDR3 is TGCGCCAGCAGCAGATCAGGGTACGACACCGGGGAGCTGTTTTTT. The complete variable domain, with remaining parts taken from reference TRBV5-1 and TRBJ2-2, reads KAGVTQTPRYLIKTRGQQVTLSCSPISGHRSVSWYQQTPGQGLQFLFEYFSETQRNKGNFPGRFSGRQFSNSRSEMNVSTLELGDSALYLCASSRSGYDTGELFFGEGSRLTVL.

The rearrangement uses TRBV7-6 and TRBJ2-7; 8 bases agree with TRBD1. V trimming: 1 base; J trimming: 0 bases; junction bases outside the gene matches: 5. The germline CDR1 and CDR2 sequences are SGHVS and FNYEAQ. The CDR3 runs to 16 residues. CDR3 DNA sequence: TGTGCCAGCAGCTTAGGAGGGGACAGGAGCTCCTACGAGCAGTACTTC. Amino acid sequence: CASSLGGDRSSYEQYF.

This chain links TRBV15 with TRBJ2-1, with TRBD2 matching 12 bases. The germline CDR1 and CDR2 sequences are LNHNV and YYDKDF (reference sequence). Germline trimming cut 1 base from V and 8 bases from J; bases unmatched to any gene: 15. This CDR3 has 19 amino acids. The CDR3 loop is CATSRGPEGLAGGLDEQFF. In DNA form, the CDR3 reads TGTGCCACCAGCAGAGGTCCCGAGGGGCTAGCGGGAGGGCTAGATGAGCAGTTCTTC.

This chain connects TRBV4-1 to TRBJ2-1; unclear D gene. CDR1 and CDR2 (germline): MGHRA, YSYEKL. Between the trimmed V and J ends, which lost 3 bases and 4 bases, there was a span of 13 bases. The CDR3 is 15 residues long. The CDR3 spells CASSHLTVRYNEQFF. The CDR3, as DNA: TGCGCCAGCAGCCATCTCACAGTCCGATACAATGAGCAGTTCTTC.

The chain has TRBV3-1 (or the pseudogene TRBV3-2) and TRBJ2-1, with D tentatively TRBD2 (6 bases). CDR1 is LGHDT, CDR2 YNNKEL, per germline (reference sequence). This CDR3 comprises 12 residues. V was shortened by 3 bases and J by 15 bases, with 15 bases between the two germline ends. The CDR3 bases are TGTGCCAGCAGCCAGCCGTCGGGACTTCCGTTCTTC. Translation: CASSQPSGLPFF.

The gene calls are TRBV4-1 and TRBJ2-5; 8 nucleotides align to TRBD2. The CDR3 totals 15 residues. From germline, CDR1 is MGHRA and CDR2 YSYEKL. J was trimmed by 5 bases and V by 0 bases; bases with no gene match: 5. The CDR3 is CASSQEEAGAETQYF. The CDR3 DNA is TGCGCCAGCAGCCAAGAGGAAGCGGGAGCCGAGACCCAGTACTTC.

This chain joins TRBV5-1 and TRBJ2-1; TRBD2 agrees at 7 bases. The J segment lost 7 bases and the V segment lost 2 bases, leaving 6 bases of the junction unmatched. This CDR3 is built from 14 residues. From germline, CDR1 is SGHRS and CDR2 YFSETQ. The DNA for the CDR3 is TGCGCCAGCAGCTTTGGGCTAGCGGCTAATGAGCAGTTCTTC. This translates into CASSFGLAANEQFF. The full variable domain, in which reference TRBV5-1 and TRBJ2-1 provide the parts outside the CDR3, is KAGVTQTPRYLIKTRGQQVTLSCSPISGHRSVSWYQQTPGQGLQFLFEYFSETQRNKGNFPGRFSGRQFSNSRSEMNVSTLELGDSALYLCASSFGLAANEQFFGPGTRLTVL.

V usage is TRBV6-2 or TRBV6-3 and J usage is TRBJ2-7; D is perhaps TRBD1 (5 bases). V was cut by 4 bases and J by 6 bases, with 10 bases left in between. This CDR3 contains 12 residues. Per germline, CDR1 MNHEY and CDR2 SVGEGT. The CDR3 reads CASSSGKSEQYF. CDR3 in DNA: TGTGCCAGCAGTTCAGGGAAGTCCGAGCAGTACTTC.

The CDR3 region has the DNA TGTGCCAGTAGTAGAAGAGGCACAGATACGCAGTATTTT. It yields the protein CASSRRGTDTQYF. The chain employs TRBV19 and TRBJ2-3; D is unresolved. Between the trimmed V and J ends, which lost 4 bases and 1 base, there was a span of 6 bases. Germline V gene lookup returns CDR1 LNHDA and CDR2 SQIVND (reference sequence). This CDR3 comprises 13 residues. The variable domain in full, completed from reference TRBV19 and TRBJ2-3, reads DGGITQSPKYLFRKEGQNVTLSCEQNLNHDAMYWYRQDPGQGLRLIYYSQIVNDFQKGDIAEGYSVSREKKESFPLTVTSAQKNPTAFYLCASSRRGTDTQYFGPGTRLTVL.

The chain has TRBV7-2 and TRBJ2-2; no firm D call. This CDR3 is 13 amino acids long. Trimming took off 4 bases at V and 5 bases at J, with 8 bases between the two ends. Looked up from germline, CDR1 is SGHTA and CDR2 is FQGNSA. CDR3 DNA: TGTGCCAGCAGCTCCCACTCGACCGGGGAGCTGTTTTTT. Translating it yields CASSSHSTGELFF.

The V gene is TRBV6-6, the J gene TRBJ2-7; no reliable D call. Germline CDR1 MNHNY, CDR2 SVGAGI (reference sequence). The V and J ends lost 5 bases and 5 bases respectively, with 10 bases between them. The CDR3 spans 12 residues. CDR3 in DNA: TGTGCCAGCAGTCCAGAACCCCACGAGCAGTACTTC. Protein sequence: CASSPEPHEQYF.